The rows below give T cell receptor beta chains drawn from one sample of a study of T cell changes during pregnancy in multiple sclerosis. The repertoire was sequenced with immunoSEQ multiplex PCR; TCRdb's copy has only in-frame clones and lacks some. The sample records 40,000 or so clones, 91% being singletons. The sequencing here drew on CD8+ T cells from peripheral blood mononuclear cells, taken in the second trimester of pregnancy. These TCRs come from a female donor with multiple sclerosis, enrolled in a pregnancy study. CDR3s include the opening cysteine and the closing phenylalanine or tryptophan. A D gene is named only where the DNA matches it firmly.

j_call v_call d_call cdr3_nt cdr3_aa
TRBJ1-2 TRBV9 . TGTGCCAGCAGCCTTTGGACAGAGGGCTACACCTTC CASSLWTEGYTF
TRBJ2-7 TRBV7-9 . TGTGCCAGCAGCTCCTCTTTACAGGGCGAGCAGTACTTC CASSSSLQGEQYF
TRBJ2-1 TRBV7-9 TRBD2 TGTGCCAGCAGCTTAGAGTGGACTAGCGGTGACAATGAGCAGTTCTTC CASSLEWTSGDNEQFF
TRBJ2-7 TRBV5-4 . TGTGCCAGCAGCTTGGTTTCCAGCTCCTACGAGCAGTACTTC CASSLVSSSYEQYF
TRBJ1-2 TRBV5-6 . TGTGCCAGCAGCTCGGAGGACAGTTTTAACTATGGCTACACCTTC CASSSEDSFNYGYTF
TRBJ2-7 TRBV2 . . CASILGLKDYEQYF
TRBJ2-3 TRBV6-5 TRBD2 TGTGCCACACAGAAGCGGGGGGGTTATACAGATACGCAGTATTTT CATQKRGGYTDTQYF
TRBJ2-3 TRBV5-1 . TGCGCCCCCCAGGGAGGGGGAAAGTCGGATACGCAGTATTTT CAPQGGGKSDTQYF
TRBJ2-1 TRBV14 TRBD2 TGTGCCAGCAGCCAAGATCTAGCGGGGGCCCTTACCGGAGGGCAGTTCTTC CASSQDLAGALTGGQFF
TRBJ2-5 TRBV5-1 TRBD1 TGCGCCAGCAGCTTGGTGGGACAGGGAGGGGAGACCCAGTACTTC CASSLVGQGGETQYF
TRBJ2-7 TRBV27 TRBD2 TGTGCCAGCAGTTACGGGACTAGCGGGGACGAGCAGTACTTC CASSYGTSGDEQYF
TRBJ2-1 TRBV18 TRBD2 TGTGCCAGCTCACCAGGGAGGGTCGCGGCTAACAATGAGCAGTTCTTC CASSPGRVAANNEQFF